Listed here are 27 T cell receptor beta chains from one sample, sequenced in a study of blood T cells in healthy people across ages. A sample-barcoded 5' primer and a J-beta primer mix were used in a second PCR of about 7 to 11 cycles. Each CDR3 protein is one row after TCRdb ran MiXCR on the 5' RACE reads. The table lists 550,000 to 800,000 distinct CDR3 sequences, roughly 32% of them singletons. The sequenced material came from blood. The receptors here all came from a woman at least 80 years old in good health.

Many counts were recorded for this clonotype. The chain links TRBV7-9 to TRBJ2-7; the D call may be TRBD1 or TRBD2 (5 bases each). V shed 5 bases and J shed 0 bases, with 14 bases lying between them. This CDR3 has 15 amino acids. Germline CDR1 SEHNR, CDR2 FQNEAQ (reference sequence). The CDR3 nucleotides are TGTGCCAGCAGCCCCGGACTGACAGTCTCCTACGAGCAGTACTTC. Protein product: CASSPGLTVSYEQYF.

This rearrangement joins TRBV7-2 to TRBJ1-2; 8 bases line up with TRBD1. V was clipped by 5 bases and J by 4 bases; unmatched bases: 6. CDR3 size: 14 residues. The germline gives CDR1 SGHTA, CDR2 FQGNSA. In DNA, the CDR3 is TGTGCCAGCAGCCCTGACAGGGGCCCCTATGGCTACACCTTC. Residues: CASSPDRGPYGYTF.

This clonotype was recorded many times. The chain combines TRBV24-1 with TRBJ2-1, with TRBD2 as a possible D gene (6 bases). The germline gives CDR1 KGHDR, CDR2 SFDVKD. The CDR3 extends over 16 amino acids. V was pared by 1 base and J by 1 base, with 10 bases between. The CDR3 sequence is CATSDFGGSSYNEQFF. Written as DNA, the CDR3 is TGTGCCACCAGTGATTTTGGAGGGTCATCCTACAATGAGCAGTTCTTC.

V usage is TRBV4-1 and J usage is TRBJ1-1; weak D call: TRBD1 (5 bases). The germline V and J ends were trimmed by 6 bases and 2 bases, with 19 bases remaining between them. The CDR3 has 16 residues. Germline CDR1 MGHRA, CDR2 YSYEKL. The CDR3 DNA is TGCGCCAGCAGATCGCTGGACCAGGGACGAAACACTGAAGCTTTCTTT. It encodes CASRSLDQGRNTEAFF.

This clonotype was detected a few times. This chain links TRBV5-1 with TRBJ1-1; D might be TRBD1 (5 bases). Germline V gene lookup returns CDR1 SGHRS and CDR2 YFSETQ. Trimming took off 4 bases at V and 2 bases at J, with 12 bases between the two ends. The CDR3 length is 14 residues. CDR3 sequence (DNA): TGCGCCAGCAGCGCCCGGGACGCAAACACTGAAGCTTTCTTT. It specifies CASSARDANTEAFF. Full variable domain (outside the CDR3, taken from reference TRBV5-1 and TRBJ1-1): KAGVTQTPRYLIKTRGQQVTLSCSPISGHRSVSWYQQTPGQGLQFLFEYFSETQRNKGNFPGRFSGRQFSNSRSEMNVSTLELGDSALYLCASSARDANTEAFFGQGTRLTVV.

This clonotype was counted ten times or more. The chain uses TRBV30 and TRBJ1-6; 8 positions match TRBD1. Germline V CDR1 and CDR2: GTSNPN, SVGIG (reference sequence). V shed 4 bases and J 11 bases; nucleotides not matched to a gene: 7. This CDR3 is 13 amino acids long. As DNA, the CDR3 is TGTGCCTGGAAGGGACAGGCAGTCACACCCCTCCACTTT. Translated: CAWKGQAVTPLHF.

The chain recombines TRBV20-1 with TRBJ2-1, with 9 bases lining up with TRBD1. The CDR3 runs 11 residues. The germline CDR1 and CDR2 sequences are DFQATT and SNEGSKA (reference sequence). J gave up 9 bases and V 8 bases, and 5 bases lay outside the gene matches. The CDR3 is CSPGQGVEQFF. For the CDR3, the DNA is TGCAGTCCGGGACAGGGTGTTGAGCAGTTCTTC.

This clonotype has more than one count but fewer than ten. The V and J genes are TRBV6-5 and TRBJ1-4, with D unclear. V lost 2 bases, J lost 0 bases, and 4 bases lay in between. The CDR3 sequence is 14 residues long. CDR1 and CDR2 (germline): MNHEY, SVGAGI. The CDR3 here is CASSYGTTNEKLFF. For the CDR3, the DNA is TGTGCCAGCAGTTACGGGACAACTAATGAAAAACTGTTTTTT.

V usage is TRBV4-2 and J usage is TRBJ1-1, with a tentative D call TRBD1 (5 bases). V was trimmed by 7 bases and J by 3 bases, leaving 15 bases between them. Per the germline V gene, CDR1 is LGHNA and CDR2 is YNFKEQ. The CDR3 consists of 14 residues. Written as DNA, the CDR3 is TGTGCCAGCACCCCTCAAGGGGCTGACACTGAAGCTTTCTTT. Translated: CASTPQGADTEAFF.

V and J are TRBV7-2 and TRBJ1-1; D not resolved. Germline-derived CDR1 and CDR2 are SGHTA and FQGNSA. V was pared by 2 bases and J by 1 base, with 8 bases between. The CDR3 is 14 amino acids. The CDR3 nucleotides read TGTACCAGCAGCTTAACTTTGGGGAACACTGAAGCTTTCTTT. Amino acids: CTSSLTLGNTEAFF.

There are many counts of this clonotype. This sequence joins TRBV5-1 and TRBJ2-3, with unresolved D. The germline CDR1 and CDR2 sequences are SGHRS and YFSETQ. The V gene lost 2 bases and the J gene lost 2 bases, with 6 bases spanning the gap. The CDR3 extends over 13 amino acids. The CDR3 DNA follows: TGCGCCAGCAGCTTCACCACCACAGATACGCAGTATTTT. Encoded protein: CASSFTTTDTQYF.

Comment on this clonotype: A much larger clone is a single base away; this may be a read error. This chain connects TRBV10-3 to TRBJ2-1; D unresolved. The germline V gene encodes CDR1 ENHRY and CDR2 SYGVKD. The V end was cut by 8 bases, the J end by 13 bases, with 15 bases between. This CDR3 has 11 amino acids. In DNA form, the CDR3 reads TGTGCCATCGGGATGGTAGAGACCCAGTTCTTC. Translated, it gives CAIGMVETQFF.

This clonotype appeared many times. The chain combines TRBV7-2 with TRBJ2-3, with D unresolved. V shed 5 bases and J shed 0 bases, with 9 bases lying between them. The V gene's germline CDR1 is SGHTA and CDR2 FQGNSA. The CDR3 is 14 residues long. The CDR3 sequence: CASSPRRSTDTQYF. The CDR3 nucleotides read TGTGCCAGCAGCCCTCGAAGGAGCACAGATACGCAGTATTTT.

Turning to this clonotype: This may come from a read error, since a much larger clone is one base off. CDR3 protein: CASSSGGQGSADTQYF. In nucleotides, the CDR3 is TGTGCCAGCAGTTCAGGCGGGCAGGGGAGCGCAGATACGCAGTATTTT. The chain combines TRBV12-3 or TRBV12-4 with TRBJ2-3; D perhaps matches TRBD1 (6 bases). The V gene lost 4 bases and the J gene lost 4 bases, with 18 bases spanning the gap. The CDR3 covers 16 residues.

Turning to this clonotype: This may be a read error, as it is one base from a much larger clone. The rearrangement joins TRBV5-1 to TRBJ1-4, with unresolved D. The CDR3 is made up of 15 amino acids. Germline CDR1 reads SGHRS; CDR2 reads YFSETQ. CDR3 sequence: CASSLAGVANEKRFF. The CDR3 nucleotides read TGCGCCAGCAGCTTGGCCGGAGTTGCTAATGAAAAACGGTTTTTT.

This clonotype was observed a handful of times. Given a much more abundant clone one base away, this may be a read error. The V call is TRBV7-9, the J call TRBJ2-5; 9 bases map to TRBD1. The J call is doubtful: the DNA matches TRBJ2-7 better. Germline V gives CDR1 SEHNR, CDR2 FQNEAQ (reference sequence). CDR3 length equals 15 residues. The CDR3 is CVSSLEGTGGNEQYF. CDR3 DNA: TGTGTCAGCAGCTTAGAGGGTACAGGGGGCAACGAGCAGTACTTC.

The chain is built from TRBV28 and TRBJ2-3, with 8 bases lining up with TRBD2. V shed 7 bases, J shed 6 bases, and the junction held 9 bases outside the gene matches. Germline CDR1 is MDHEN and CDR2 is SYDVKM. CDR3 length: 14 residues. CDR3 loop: CASTFSGIQDTQYF. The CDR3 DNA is TGTGCCAGCACTTTTAGCGGGATCCAGGATACGCAGTATTTT.

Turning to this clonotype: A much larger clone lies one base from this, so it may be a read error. In DNA form, the CDR3 reads TGCAGTGCCTTGCGGGGGCACTCCTACAATGAGCAGTACTTC. Its protein is CSALRGHSYNEQYF. This sequence joins TRBV20-1 and TRBJ2-5; tentative D call: TRBD2 (7 bases). The CDR3 is 14 amino acids. Trimming removed 6 bases from V and 11 bases from J, with 25 bases in between. Germline V gene lookup returns CDR1 DFQATT and CDR2 SNEGSKA (reference sequence).

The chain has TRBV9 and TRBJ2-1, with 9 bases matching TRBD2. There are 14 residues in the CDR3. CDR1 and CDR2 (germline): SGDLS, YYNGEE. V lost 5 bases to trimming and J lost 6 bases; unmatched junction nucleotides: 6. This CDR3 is CASSGISGGNEQFF. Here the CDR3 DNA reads TGTGCCAGCAGTGGAATTAGCGGGGGCAATGAGCAGTTCTTC.

CDR3 in amino acids: CASTSGSGPGGETQYF. The CDR3 DNA follows: TGTGCCAGCACCTCAGGTTCGGGGCCCGGCGGGGAGACCCAGTACTTC. The chain employs TRBV11-2 and TRBJ2-5; D assignment may be TRBD1 or TRBD2 (5 bases each). CDR1 SGHAT and CDR2 FQNNGV come from the germline V gene. V lost 7 bases and J 5 bases, leaving 23 bases between the germline ends. This CDR3 is 16 amino acids long.

In DNA form, the CDR3 reads TGTGCCAGCAGTCTGGTACAGTCCTACGAGCAGTACTTC. Translating gives CASSLVQSYEQYF. This chain connects TRBV6-2 or TRBV6-3 to TRBJ2-4; D is ambiguous. Matching the DNA end better, TRBJ2-7 makes the J call doubtful. This CDR3 contains 13 residues. The V gene's germline CDR1 is MNHEY and CDR2 SVGEGT.

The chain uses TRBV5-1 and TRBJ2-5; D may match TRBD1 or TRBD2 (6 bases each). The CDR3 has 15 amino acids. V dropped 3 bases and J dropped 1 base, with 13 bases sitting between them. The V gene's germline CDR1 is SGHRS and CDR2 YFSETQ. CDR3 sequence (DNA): TGCGCCAGCAGCTCGGGGGACAATAGCCAAGAGACCCAGTACTTC. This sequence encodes CASSSGDNSQETQYF. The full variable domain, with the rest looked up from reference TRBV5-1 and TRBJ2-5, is KAGVTQTPRYLIKTRGQQVTLSCSPISGHRSVSWYQQTPGQGLQFLFEYFSETQRNKGNFPGRFSGRQFSNSRSEMNVSTLELGDSALYLCASSSGDNSQETQYFGPGTRLLVL.

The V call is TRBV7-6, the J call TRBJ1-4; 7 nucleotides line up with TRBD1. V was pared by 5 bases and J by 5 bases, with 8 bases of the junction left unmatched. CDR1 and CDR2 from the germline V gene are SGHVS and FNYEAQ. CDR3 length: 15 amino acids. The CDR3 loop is CASSEVGGGNEKLFF. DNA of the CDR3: TGTGCCAGCAGCGAAGTAGGGGGCGGGAATGAAAAACTGTTTTTT.

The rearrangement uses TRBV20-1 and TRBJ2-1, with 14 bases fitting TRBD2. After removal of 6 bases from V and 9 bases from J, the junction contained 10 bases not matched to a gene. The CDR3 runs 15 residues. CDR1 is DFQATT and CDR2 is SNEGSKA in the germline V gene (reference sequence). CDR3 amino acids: CSATRLAGGRGEQFF. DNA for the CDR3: TGCAGTGCCACCCGACTAGCGGGGGGGCGCGGTGAGCAGTTCTTC.

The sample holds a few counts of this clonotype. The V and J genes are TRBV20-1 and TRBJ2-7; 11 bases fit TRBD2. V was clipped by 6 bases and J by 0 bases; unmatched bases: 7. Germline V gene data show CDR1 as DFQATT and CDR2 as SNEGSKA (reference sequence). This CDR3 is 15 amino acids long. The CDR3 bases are TGCAGTGCGCGGAAACTAGCGGGAGACTCCTACGAGCAGTACTTC. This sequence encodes CSARKLAGDSYEQYF.

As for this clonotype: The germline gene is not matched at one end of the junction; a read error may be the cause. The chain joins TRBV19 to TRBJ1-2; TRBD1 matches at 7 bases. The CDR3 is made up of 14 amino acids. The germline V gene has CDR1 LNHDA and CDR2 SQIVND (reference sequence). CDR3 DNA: TGTGTCAGTAGTATCGGGGGACAGAACTATGGCTACACCTTC. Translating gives CVSSIGGQNYGYTF.

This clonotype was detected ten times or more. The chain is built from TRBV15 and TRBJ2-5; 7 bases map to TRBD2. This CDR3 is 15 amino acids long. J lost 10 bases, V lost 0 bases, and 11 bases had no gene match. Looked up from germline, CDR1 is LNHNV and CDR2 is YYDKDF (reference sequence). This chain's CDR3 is CATSRETGGSSDQYF. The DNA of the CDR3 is TGTGCCACCAGCAGAGAGACCGGGGGGTCCTCGGACCAGTACTTC.